This T cell receptor (beta chain) came from a study of OX40 agonist ivuxolimab in advanced cancers. The CDR3 consists of 14 residues. J was trimmed by 3 bases and V by 4 bases; bases with no gene match: 7. The germline CDR1 and CDR2 sequences are SGHNT and YYREEE (reference sequence). Some clones are missing from TCRdb's copy, which holds only in-frame ones; the method was immunoSEQ multiplex PCR. This table holds around 100,000 clones, roughly nine tenths found once. Material: CD4+ or CD8+ T cells sorted from blood, obtained in a trial of the OX40 agonist ivuxolimab. V gene TRBV5-4 combines with J gene TRBJ2-7; TRBD2 matches 7 bases. The clonotype originates from an adult with an advanced solid tumor such as melanoma, head and neck, liver or kidney cancer. CDR3 sequence: CASSDSSGNYEQYF. DNA of the CDR3: TGTGCCAGCAGCGACTCTAGCGGAAACTACGAGCAGTACTTC.